What follows are 30 T cell receptor beta chains derived from one specimen sequenced in a study of cytomegalovirus exposure and HLA in healthy donors. It was with 60 Vbeta and 13 Jbeta primers that the PCR ran. Sequencing used immunoSEQ multiplex PCR; TCRdb keeps in-frame clones, though not all of them. The sample lists some 98,000 clones, about 81% occurring once. Sequencing used PBMCs. The receptors here all came from a middle-aged man in good health and CMV-seronegative.

The rearrangement joins TRBV5-1 to TRBJ2-5; 8 positions agree with TRBD2. With V trimmed by 5 bases and J by 3 bases, 15 bases remained unmatched. The CDR3 sequence is 17 residues long. The germline gives CDR1 SGHRS, CDR2 YFSETQ. The CDR3 DNA sequence: TGCGCCAGCAGTTTAGGTCCGCCGGGACTAGTGGAAGAGACCCAGTACTTC. This encodes CASSLGPPGLVEETQYF.

This clone appeared a few times. The genes are TRBV15 and TRBJ2-3; D might be TRBD2 (6 bases). The V end was cut by 1 base, the J end by 4 bases, with 15 bases between. Germline V CDR1 and CDR2: LNHNV, YYDKDF (reference sequence). The CDR3 loop spans 16 amino acids. The CDR3 spells CATSRGFTSSADTQYF. The DNA for the CDR3 is TGTGCCACCAGCAGAGGTTTCACTAGCTCCGCAGATACGCAGTATTTT.

V usage is TRBV14 and J usage is TRBJ2-5; D remains unclear. The CDR3 loop spans 13 amino acids. Germline values: CDR1 SGHDN, CDR2 FVKESK. The ends were cut back, 0 bases at V and 6 bases at J, with 8 bases in the middle. Here the CDR3 DNA reads TGTGCCAGCAGCCAAGATGTGCGTAAGACCCAGTACTTC. It is translated as CASSQDVRKTQYF.

The chain carries TRBV27 and TRBJ1-5; a weak D match, TRBD1 (6 bases). CDR1 MNHEY and CDR2 SMNVEV come from the germline V gene (reference sequence). This CDR3 comprises 17 residues. V was clipped by 6 bases and J by 2 bases, with 20 bases between them. CDR3 coding DNA: TGTGCCAGCAGCGCGACAGGTCGAGTACGGGGCAATCAGCCCCAGCATTTT. Translation: CASSATGRVRGNQPQHF.

V and J are TRBV23-1 and TRBJ2-5; TRBD2 agrees at 11 bases. TRBV23-1 is known as an ORF, though its function is uncertain. V lost 2 bases to trimming and J lost 6 bases; unmatched junction nucleotides: 8. CDR3 length: 16 amino acids. The CDR3 is CASSQTQTSGVQTQYF. Written as DNA, the CDR3 is TGCGCCAGCAGTCAAACCCAGACTAGCGGGGTTCAGACCCAGTACTTC.

In its sample, this clone was seen a few times. The chain combines TRBV28 with TRBJ1-4, with D tentatively TRBD1 (5 bases). Germline assignment: CDR1 MDHEN and CDR2 SYDVKM. V was pared by 6 bases and J by 0 bases, with 8 bases between. The CDR3 runs to 14 residues. CDR3 bases: TGTGCCAGCAGCGCGGGGGCAACTAATGAAAAACTGTTTTTT. Amino acid sequence: CASSAGATNEKLFF.

The J gene is TRBJ2-6, the V gene TRBV27; D uncertain. The CDR3 length is 16 residues. V lost 5 bases, J lost 0 bases, and 11 bases lay in between. Looked up from germline, CDR1 is MNHEY and CDR2 is SMNVEV (reference sequence). The CDR3 spells CASSHPLSSGANVLTF. The DNA of the CDR3 is TGTGCCAGCAGTCATCCCCTAAGCTCTGGGGCCAACGTCCTGACTTTC.

J is TRBJ1-6 and V is TRBV19, with D uncertain. The CDR3 spans 13 residues. V was clipped by 2 bases and J by 8 bases, with 7 bases between them. Per the germline V gene, CDR1 is LNHDA and CDR2 is SQIVND (reference sequence). The CDR3 is CASSISRDSPLHF. The CDR3 DNA follows: TGTGCCAGTAGTATATCGAGGGATTCACCCCTCCACTTT.

This clone was counted only a few times. The genes are TRBV5-6 and TRBJ2-7; 8 bases are shared with TRBD1. V dropped 4 bases and J dropped 4; count of bases not matched to a gene: 10. This CDR3 has 15 residues. The germline gives CDR1 SGHDT, CDR2 YYEEEE. CDR3 protein: CASSAPGQDYYEQYF. CDR3 DNA: TGTGCCAGCAGCGCACCGGGACAGGACTATTACGAGCAGTACTTC.

CDR3 protein: CATSRASGTQYF. CDR3 sequence (DNA): TGTGCCACCAGCAGAGCGTCGGGGACGCAGTATTTT. The rearrangement uses TRBV15 and TRBJ2-3; a weak D match, TRBD2 (5 bases). Germline CDR1 reads LNHNV; CDR2 reads YYDKDF (reference sequence). This CDR3 has 12 residues. V lost 1 base to trimming and J lost 9 bases, with 8 bases between them.

The V and J genes are TRBV30 and TRBJ2-3; TRBD1 aligns across 7 bases. The V and J ends lost 6 bases and 0 bases, in that order; junction bases with no gene match: 6. Germline V gene lookup returns CDR1 GTSNPN and CDR2 SVGIG (reference sequence). The CDR3 spans 14 residues. The CDR3 spells CACRTGLSTDTQYF. CDR3 in DNA: TGTGCCTGCCGGACAGGATTAAGCACAGATACGCAGTATTTT.

This sequence joins TRBV19 and TRBJ2-2; tentatively, D is TRBD1 (5 bases). Trimming removed 5 bases from V and 6 bases from J, with 16 bases in between. Germline-derived CDR1 and CDR2 are LNHDA and SQIVND (reference sequence). The CDR3 totals 15 residues. CDR3 sequence (DNA): TGTGCCAGTAGTTCCTCGTCAGGGCTCGCCGGGGAGCTGTTTTTT. Translation: CASSSSSGLAGELFF. The variable domain in full, with the rest retrieved from reference TRBV19 and TRBJ2-2, is DGGITQSPKYLFRKEGQNVTLSCEQNLNHDAMYWYRQDPGQGLRLIYYSQIVNDFQKGDIAEGYSVSREKKESFPLTVTSAQKNPTAFYLCASSSSSGLAGELFFGEGSRLTVL.

This rearrangement joins TRBV6-6 to TRBJ1-1; TRBD1 is a possible D gene (5 bases). Trimming took off 5 bases at V and 3 bases at J, with 10 bases between the two ends. The CDR3 has 13 residues. The V gene's germline CDR1 is MNHNY and CDR2 SVGAGI (reference sequence). This CDR3 is CASSRRADTEAFF. DNA for the CDR3: TGTGCCAGCAGTCGCAGGGCGGACACTGAAGCTTTCTTT.

The chain links TRBV15 to TRBJ2-7; no reliable D call. Germline CDR1 reads LNHNV; CDR2 reads YYDKDF (reference sequence). The CDR3 consists of 12 residues. The V gene lost 3 bases and the J gene lost 4 bases, with 7 bases spanning the gap. The CDR3 nucleotides are TGTGCCACCAGCAGGACTGATTACGAGCAGTACTTC. It specifies CATSRTDYEQYF. Variable domain in full (rest from reference TRBV15 and TRBJ2-7): DAMVIQNPRYQVTQFGKPVTLSCSQTLNHNVMYWYQQKSSQAPKLLFHYYDKDFNNEADTPDNFQSRRPNTSFCFLDIRSPGLGDTAMYLCATSRTDYEQYFGPGTRLTVT.

The chain combines TRBV10-1 with TRBJ2-3, with 8 bases identical to TRBD1. The V and J ends lost 11 bases and 2 bases, in that order; junction bases with no gene match: 15. Per the germline V gene, CDR1 is WNHNN and CDR2 is SYGVQD (reference sequence). The CDR3 has 16 residues. CDR3 sequence reads: CASPAKGDRNTDTQYF. In DNA, the CDR3 is TGCGCCTCTCCCGCAAAAGGGGACAGGAACACAGATACGCAGTATTTT.

The V call is TRBV6-5, the J call TRBJ2-7; maybe TRBD1 (6 bases). This CDR3 has 14 residues. In germline, CDR1 is MNHEY, CDR2 SVGAGI. V was pared by 5 bases and J by 7 bases, with 18 bases between. This CDR3 is CASSEMGVGGEQYF. The CDR3 DNA follows: TGTGCCAGCAGTGAAATGGGGGTAGGGGGAGAGCAGTACTTC.

J is TRBJ1-1 and V is TRBV18, with TRBD1 as a possible D gene (5 bases). CDR1 is KGHSH and CDR2 is LQKENI in the germline V gene. The V end lost 5 bases, the J end lost 1 base, and 11 bases lay between the germline ends. The CDR3 runs to 14 residues. In DNA form, the CDR3 reads TGTGCCAGCTCATCCGGACAAGCGAACACTGAAGCTTTCTTT. Its translation: CASSSGQANTEAFF.

The CDR3: CASSLQGQQETQYF. CDR3 coding DNA: TGTGCCAGCAGCTTACAGGGACAGCAAGAGACCCAGTACTTC. This sequence joins TRBV11-2 and TRBJ2-5, with 7 bases fitting TRBD1. CDR3 length equals 14 residues. The trim removed 2 bases at V and 2 bases at J, leaving 2 bases unmatched. Germline V gene sequence: CDR1 SGHAT, CDR2 FQNNGV. Together with reference TRBV11-2 and TRBJ2-5, the CDR3 gives the full variable domain: EAGVAQSPRYKIIEKRQSVAFWCNPISGHATLYWYQQILGQGPKLLIQFQNNGVVDDSQLPKDRFSAERLKGVDSTLKIQPAKLEDSAVYLCASSLQGQQETQYFGPGTRLLVL.

The gene calls are TRBV5-1 and TRBJ2-3; no definite D call. The CDR3 is 16 residues long. Germline V gives CDR1 SGHRS, CDR2 YFSETQ. V was clipped by 4 bases and J by 1 base, with 16 bases between them. This CDR3 reads CASSPPQGAGTDTQYF. The CDR3 bases are TGCGCCAGCAGCCCCCCCCAAGGAGCTGGCACAGATACGCAGTATTTT.

The chain uses TRBV28 and TRBJ2-7; maybe TRBD1 (5 bases). Deletions cut 2 bases from V and 0 bases from J, with 8 bases between. This CDR3 is 14 amino acids long. Germline-derived CDR1 and CDR2 are MDHEN and SYDVKM. CDR3 residues: CASSLGRDSYEQYF. The CDR3 region has the DNA TGTGCCAGCAGTTTAGGCAGGGACTCCTACGAGCAGTACTTC. Variable domain in full (rest from reference TRBV28 and TRBJ2-7): DVKVTQSSRYLVKRTGEKVFLECVQDMDHENMFWYRQDPGLGLRLIYFSYDVKMKEKGDIPEGYSVSREKKERFSLILESASTNQTSMYLCASSLGRDSYEQYFGPGTRLTVT.

The rearrangement uses TRBV5-1 and TRBJ2-3; 11 nucleotides agree with TRBD2. The CDR3 totals 18 residues. V dropped 1 base and J dropped 4; count of bases not matched to a gene: 11. Germline assignment: CDR1 SGHRS and CDR2 YFSETQ. The CDR3 sequence: CASSLTGSGGANPDTQYF. DNA of the CDR3: TGCGCCAGCAGCTTGACGGGTAGCGGGGGGGCGAATCCAGATACGCAGTATTTT.

The rearrangement uses TRBV15 and TRBJ1-5, with D possibly TRBD1 on 5 matching bases. With 8 bases removed from V and 0 bases from J, the gap between germline ends came to 11 bases. The CDR3 covers 14 residues. Germline V lookup: CDR1 LNHNV, CDR2 YYDKDF (reference sequence). The CDR3: CATSRRGSNQPQHF. As DNA, the CDR3 is TGTGCCACCTCCCGAAGGGGTAGCAATCAGCCCCAGCATTTT. Full variable domain (outside the CDR3, taken from reference TRBV15 and TRBJ1-5): DAMVIQNPRYQVTQFGKPVTLSCSQTLNHNVMYWYQQKSSQAPKLLFHYYDKDFNNEADTPDNFQSRRPNTSFCFLDIRSPGLGDTAMYLCATSRRGSNQPQHFGDGTRLSIL.

This clone has a handful of counts. The rearrangement uses TRBV5-6 and TRBJ2-7, with D maybe TRBD2 (8 bases). CDR1 is SGHDT and CDR2 is YYEEEE in the germline V gene. The CDR3 sequence is 14 residues long. Trimming left V 1 base short and J 11 bases short, with 19 bases between. In DNA, the CDR3 is TGTGCCAGCAGCTTGTCGGGGGGGAAACAGGGGAAGTACTTC. Amino acid sequence: CASSLSGGKQGKYF.

The rearrangement uses TRBV5-1 and TRBJ1-4, with 7 bases fitting TRBD1. The V gene end was trimmed by 0 bases and the J gene end by 8 bases; junction bases not matched to a gene: 7. Germline-derived CDR1 and CDR2 are SGHRS and YFSETQ. The CDR3 sequence is 15 residues long. The CDR3 DNA reads TGCGCCAGCAGCTTGGTTGCAGGGGGTTTGGAAAAACTGTTTTTT. Its protein is CASSLVAGGLEKLFF.

With respect to this clone: Sequence at one end of the junction differs from germline and may be a read error. The chain employs TRBV5-6 and TRBJ1-1; D is perhaps TRBD1 (5 bases). The V gene's germline CDR1 is SGHDT and CDR2 YYEEEE. The CDR3 extends over 13 amino acids. CDR3 DNA sequence: TGTGCCAGCAGCTCCCAGGGTAACACTGCAGCTTTCTTT. It translates to CASSSQGNTAAFF.

A single count supports this clone. The chain is built from TRBV5-5 and TRBJ1-2; D is unclear. Germline CDR1 is SGHKS and CDR2 is YYEKEE (reference sequence). The CDR3 runs to 16 residues. The V end was cut by 4 bases, the J end by 6 bases, with 22 bases between. The DNA for the CDR3 is TGTGCCAGCAGCCAAACCGACGGGATTCCTGGGGATGGCTACACCTTC. The encoded protein is CASSQTDGIPGDGYTF.

The V and J genes are TRBV18 and TRBJ2-1; 7 bases align to TRBD2. This CDR3 is built from 15 residues. Trimming at V came to 4 bases and at J to 3 bases, leaving 6 bases not matched to a gene. Germline values: CDR1 KGHSH, CDR2 LQKENI. CDR3 protein: CASSRLALGYNEQFF. The CDR3 DNA sequence: TGTGCCAGCTCACGACTAGCCCTCGGCTACAATGAGCAGTTCTTC.

V and J are TRBV9 and TRBJ1-2; no definite D call. The CDR3 is 14 residues long. The V end was cut by 0 bases, the J end by 4 bases, with 10 bases between. From germline, CDR1 is SGDLS and CDR2 YYNGEE. The CDR3 bases are TGTGCCAGCAGCGTAGGAGACTCTCTCTATGGCTACACCTTC. As protein: CASSVGDSLYGYTF.

This clone was recorded only once. V gene TRBV27 combines with J gene TRBJ1-5, with a weak D call TRBD1 (5 bases). CDR1 MNHEY and CDR2 SMNVEV come from the germline V gene (reference sequence). The CDR3 extends over 15 amino acids. The V and J ends lost 2 bases and 3 bases respectively, with 11 bases between them. CDR3 loop: CASSLAGSLNQPQHF. For the CDR3, the DNA is TGTGCCAGCAGTTTAGCAGGGTCACTCAATCAGCCCCAGCATTTT.

The chain recombines TRBV19 with TRBJ2-7; D call uncertain. Germline values: CDR1 LNHDA, CDR2 SQIVND (reference sequence). V lost 4 bases and J 2 bases, leaving 9 bases between the germline ends. There are 13 residues in the CDR3. The CDR3 is CASSTYLTYEQYF. DNA for the CDR3: TGTGCCAGTAGTACATACTTGACCTACGAGCAGTACTTC.